These T cell receptor beta chains were read from a single sample in a study of monozygotic twins with inflammatory bowel disease. TCRdb re-called the 5' RACE reads; one entry per CDR3 protein, DNA not given. Seen in this sample are under 45,000 distinct CDR3 sequences; the ten most common clones hold 5% to 6%. The sequenced sample consisted of blood. These receptors originate from a human donor with ulcerative colitis or Crohn's disease, or a healthy co-twin of an affected twin (not recorded which). The CDR3 runs from the conserved cysteine through the conserved F or W. Not all rows give a size; the values are once, few, many and, for expanded clones, a class.

cdr3_aa clone_size j_call v_call
CSAREDGRVSYNEQFF - TRBJ2-1 TRBV20-1
CASSALMNSNQPQHF - TRBJ1-5 TRBV5-6
CSARDPRGGEKLFF - TRBJ1-4 TRBV20-1
CASSSNQGAVGAFF - TRBJ1-1 TRBV5-5
CASRTDTYTEAFF - TRBJ1-1 TRBV10-2
CASSRKPVAGELFF - TRBJ2-2 TRBV27
CASRPRERGGREEKLFF - TRBJ1-4 TRBV6-5
CSARGSGIKDTQYF medium-sized TRBJ2-3 TRBV20-1
CASREFTNTGELFF - TRBJ2-2 TRBV5-1
CASSLRGTGTPGDDEQYF - TRBJ2-7 TRBV18
CSARFSLTDTQYF - TRBJ2-3 TRBV20-1
CASSYTLIRTGASTDTQYF - TRBJ2-3 TRBV6-5
CASSYFDSREQYF - TRBJ2-7 TRBV6-2/TRBV6-3
CASRPGTTREKLFF - TRBJ1-4 TRBV6-1
CASSLGGAASEKLFF - TRBJ1-4 TRBV5-1
CASSLSQSGARSNQPQHF - TRBJ1-5 TRBV27
CASSVQGSGANVLTF - TRBJ2-6 TRBV2
CSAWGGDMQYF - TRBJ2-4 TRBV20-1
CASRSTGTGFIEAFF - TRBJ1-1 TRBV28
CASSEGFFGNQPQHF - TRBJ1-5 TRBV6-1
CASSLAGVGSTDTQYF - TRBJ2-3 TRBV5-1
CSAWDRGQPQHF - TRBJ1-5 TRBV20-1
CSVGLTSVNSGANVLTF - TRBJ2-6 TRBV29-1
CASSPGDLTSNQPQHF - TRBJ1-5 TRBV18
CASSIGRTAGELFF - TRBJ2-2 TRBV19
CASSLVGQTRYGYTF - TRBJ1-2 TRBV7-2
CATSDPRSPAGQETQYF - TRBJ2-5 TRBV24-1
CASSQGGWSSPLHF - TRBJ1-6 TRBV4-3
CASSPLEGTNTGELFF - TRBJ2-2 TRBV9
CASSFSGRSNEQFF - TRBJ2-1 TRBV12-3/TRBV12-4